This record looks at one TCR beta chain sequence and its context. Its specificity is not known. The CDR3 covers 16 residues. The germline V gene has CDR1 SEHNR and CDR2 FQNEAQ (reference sequence). Trimming cost V 5 bases and J 0 bases, with 15 bases left between them. PCR amplification relied on 60 Vbeta primers (plus 13 Jbeta primers). Methods used by the authors: It was a later analysis that counted 75 million to 90 million unique TCR beta chains, of which 9 million to 13 million were shared. This table comes from immunoSEQ multiplex PCR, and its TCRdb copy is limited to in-frame clones, with some not included. V and J calls and clone size are as listed in that table; D and trimming were resolved from the DNA. The sample shows around 190,000 clones, roughly four fifths of them seen only once. This entry comes from a study of cytomegalovirus exposure and HLA in healthy donors. Study-wide context: Of the donors genotyped, about 390 in all, about 82% fell in the Caucasian-associated ancestry cluster.

General study findings and limits: Common viral pathogens seemed, in a later analysis, to connect with several of the most significant clusters. In an earlier analysis, about 87% or about 30%: the productive usage of most TCR beta V segments.

The sequence was collected from a man aged 25-45 years in good health and CMV-seronegative. What was sequenced was PBMCs. V usage is TRBV7-9 and J usage is TRBJ2-3, with D tentatively TRBD2 (5 bases). This CDR3 is CASSPGINPSTDTQYF. DNA for the CDR3: TGTGCCAGCAGCCCCGGGATCAATCCTAGCACAGATACGCAGTATTTT.